This TCR beta chain was sequenced in a study of blood T cell repertoires in COVID-19. At the level of the study: Acute and convalescent COVID-19 specimens originated in the United States, Italy and Spain.

This CDR3 spans 14 amino acids. The germline V gene encodes CDR1 MNHEY and CDR2 SMNVEV (reference sequence). The V and J ends lost 5 bases and 2 bases, in that order; junction bases with no gene match: 5. Generated by immunoSEQ multiplex PCR, the TCRdb table keeps only in-frame clones and is missing some. The table records under 200,000 clones, more than 70% of them present only once. This clone has at least ten counts. V and J are TRBV27 and TRBJ2-7, with TRBD1 matching 8 bases. The sequence was collected from a man aged 45 to 65 with active or convalescent COVID-19. The sample consisted of peripheral blood. CDR3: CASSIRQGTYEQYF. Written as DNA, the CDR3 is TGTGCCAGCAGTATCCGACAGGGGACCTACGAGCAGTACTTC.